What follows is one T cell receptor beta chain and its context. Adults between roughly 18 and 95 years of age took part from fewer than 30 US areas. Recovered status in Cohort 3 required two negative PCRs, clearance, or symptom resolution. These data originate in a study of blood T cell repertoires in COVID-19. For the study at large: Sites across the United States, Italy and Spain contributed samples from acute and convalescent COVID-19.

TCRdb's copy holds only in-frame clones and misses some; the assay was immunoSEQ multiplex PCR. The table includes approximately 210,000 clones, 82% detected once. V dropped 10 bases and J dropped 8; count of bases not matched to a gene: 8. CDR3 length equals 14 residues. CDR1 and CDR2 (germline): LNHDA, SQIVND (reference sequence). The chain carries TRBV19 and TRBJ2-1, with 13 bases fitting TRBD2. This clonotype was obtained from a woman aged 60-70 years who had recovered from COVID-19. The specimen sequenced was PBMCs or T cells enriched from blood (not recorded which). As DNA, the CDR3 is TGTGCCACTAAGGGACTAGCGGGGAGACATGAGCAGTTCTTC. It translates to CATKGLAGRHEQFF.